Below, 30 T cell receptor beta chains from the same sample are listed, as sequenced in a study of cytomegalovirus exposure and HLA in healthy donors. The method was immunoSEQ multiplex PCR; TCRdb's version includes in-frame clones alone and lacks a portion of them. This repertoire shows about 130,000 clones, about 88% found once; its top ten account for less than 1.5%. Sequencing was carried out using PBMCs. These receptors were collected from a man aged 25 to 40 in good health and CMV-seronegative.

V and J are TRBV27 and TRBJ2-7, with D tentatively TRBD1 (6 bases). Germline loops: CDR1 MNHEY, CDR2 SMNVEV (reference sequence). V was cut by 2 bases and J by 4 bases, with 9 bases left in between. There are 13 residues in the CDR3. CDR3 coding DNA: TGTGCCAGCAGTTTAGGGGGCAGGTACGAGCAGTACTTC. It translates to CASSLGGRYEQYF.

This clone was seen only a few times. The V gene is TRBV6-4, the J gene TRBJ2-7, with TRBD1 matching 10 bases. The CDR3 runs 15 residues. V lost 5 bases and J lost 1; bases outside the gene matches: 5. Per germline, CDR1 MRHNA and CDR2 SNTAGT. The CDR3 bases are TGTGCCAGCAGTAAACCGGGACAGGGGTCCTACGAGCAGTACTTC. This gives the protein CASSKPGQGSYEQYF.

This clone was detected only once. V and J are TRBV5-1 and TRBJ1-1; 8 positions match TRBD1. Trimming at V came to 4 bases and at J to 5 bases, leaving 7 bases not matched to a gene. This CDR3 spans 14 amino acids. Germline CDR1 and CDR2: SGHRS and YFSETQ. CDR3 nucleotides: TGCGCCAGCAGCCCTGGACAGGGAGGAACTGAAGCTTTCTTT. Translation: CASSPGQGGTEAFF.

This clone occurred once. V and J are TRBV27 and TRBJ2-5, with D perhaps TRBD2 (5 bases). Per the germline V gene, CDR1 is MNHEY and CDR2 is SMNVEV (reference sequence). The CDR3 length is 12 residues. V shed 5 bases and J shed 5 bases, with 9 bases lying between them. CDR3 in DNA: TGTGCCAGCAGTCAAAGAGGGGAGACCCAGTACTTC. Residues: CASSQRGETQYF.

V is TRBV5-6 and J is TRBJ2-3; 7 nucleotides match TRBD2. The CDR3 loop spans 17 amino acids. V shed 4 bases, J shed 4 bases, and the junction held 15 bases outside the gene matches. In germline, CDR1 is SGHDT, CDR2 YYEEEE. DNA of the CDR3: TGTGCCAGCAGCCCGCTCCCGGGCGGGAGTGGTGCAGATACGCAGTATTTT. Translating gives CASSPLPGGSGADTQYF.

Here the CDR3 DNA reads TGTGCCTGGAGTGTAAGGATGTTAGCGGGACCCCTCAACACCGGGGAGCTGTTTTTT. Amino acids: CAWSVRMLAGPLNTGELFF. The chain employs TRBV30 and TRBJ2-2; TRBD2 matches 8 bases. Per the germline V gene, CDR1 is GTSNPN and CDR2 is SVGIG (reference sequence). The V segment lost 0 bases and the J segment 2 bases; nucleotides outside the gene matches: 14. This CDR3 comprises 19 residues.

The rearrangement uses TRBV5-1 and TRBJ2-7; 8 positions match TRBD1. The CDR3 covers 15 residues. CDR1 and CDR2 from the germline V gene are SGHRS and YFSETQ. J lost 2 bases, V lost 4 bases, and 8 bases had no gene match. The CDR3 spells CASSGGQGNAYEQYF. DNA for the CDR3: TGCGCCAGCAGCGGAGGACAGGGAAATGCCTACGAGCAGTACTTC. Full variable domain (missing parts from reference TRBV5-1 and TRBJ2-7): KAGVTQTPRYLIKTRGQQVTLSCSPISGHRSVSWYQQTPGQGLQFLFEYFSETQRNKGNFPGRFSGRQFSNSRSEMNVSTLELGDSALYLCASSGGQGNAYEQYFGPGTRLTVT.

The rearrangement links TRBV27 to TRBJ2-5; D is perhaps TRBD1 (7 bases). V lost 5 bases, J lost 4 bases, and 14 bases lay in between. The CDR3 runs 14 residues. Germline CDR1 is MNHEY and CDR2 is SMNVEV (reference sequence). CDR3 nucleotides: TGTGCCAGCAGTGGAGGGGGCCTTGGAGAGACCCAGTACTTC. As protein: CASSGGGLGETQYF.

J is TRBJ2-7 and V is TRBV27; possibly TRBD2 for D (7 bases). Between the trimmed V and J ends, which lost 1 base and 2 bases, there was a span of 18 bases. The CDR3 length is 17 residues. Germline CDR1 reads MNHEY; CDR2 reads SMNVEV (reference sequence). As DNA, the CDR3 is TGTGCCAGCAGTTTATACCCTCCGGGGGGCGAAGCCTACGAGCAGTACTTC. It codes for CASSLYPPGGEAYEQYF.

For the CDR3, the DNA is TGTGCCAGTAGTATAGGGCGGGGGGCGCCGTACGAGCAGTACTTC. It translates to CASSIGRGAPYEQYF. The chain uses TRBV19 and TRBJ2-7; 8 positions agree with TRBD2. The germline V gene has CDR1 LNHDA and CDR2 SQIVND (reference sequence). This CDR3 contains 15 residues. The junction had 6 bases not matched to a gene; V was cut back by 1 base and J by 4 bases.

The chain employs TRBV4-1 and TRBJ1-5; TRBD1 aligns across 11 bases. CDR1 is MGHRA and CDR2 is YSYEKL in the germline V gene. V lost 4 bases to trimming and J lost 7 bases; unmatched junction nucleotides: 15. The CDR3 contains 18 residues. CDR3 sequence: CASSLLGQGAESGQPQHF. CDR3 DNA: TGCGCCAGCAGCCTTCTTGGACAGGGGGCAGAGTCGGGACAGCCCCAGCATTTT.

This clone was detected only a few times. The rearrangement links TRBV4-2 to TRBJ1-1, with TRBD1 matching 7 bases. Germline V lookup: CDR1 LGHNA, CDR2 YNFKEQ. V trimming: 6 bases; J trimming: 6 bases; junction bases outside the gene matches: 7. The CDR3 runs to 13 residues. The DNA of the CDR3 is TGTGCCAGCAGGACAGTGGACAGGTCTGAAGCTTTCTTT. It is translated as CASRTVDRSEAFF.

This clone was detected once. This chain uses TRBV5-6 with TRBJ2-7; 7 bases align to TRBD2. Per germline, CDR1 SGHDT and CDR2 YYEEEE. This CDR3 is built from 18 residues. Losses at the gene ends were 0 bases for V and 4 bases for J; bases not matched to a gene: 16. The CDR3, as DNA: TGTGCCAGCAGCTTGGCCAGGGCTAGCGGATCTTTTCTGTACGAGCAGTACTTC. This codes for CASSLARASGSFLYEQYF.

V usage is TRBV6-5 and J usage is TRBJ2-7; 8 bases are shared with TRBD2. CDR1 is MNHEY and CDR2 is SVGAGI in the germline V gene. This CDR3 has 12 amino acids. With 6 bases clipped from V and 6 bases from J, the junction kept 4 bases outside the gene matches. This CDR3 reads CASSRAGGEQYF. DNA for the CDR3: TGTGCCAGCAGCCGGGCGGGGGGCGAGCAGTACTTC.

The J gene is TRBJ2-5, the V gene TRBV5-1, with 9 bases lining up with TRBD1. This CDR3 has 15 amino acids. V shed 0 bases, J shed 5 bases, and the junction held 5 bases outside the gene matches. Germline values: CDR1 SGHRS, CDR2 YFSETQ. DNA for the CDR3: TGCGCCAGCAGCTTGGAAGGGACAGGGCGGGAGACCCAGTACTTC. Translated: CASSLEGTGRETQYF.

The rearrangement joins TRBV7-2 to TRBJ1-2, with TRBD1 matching 9 bases. Germline lookup yields CDR1 SGHTA and CDR2 FQGNSA. The CDR3 covers 19 residues. V was clipped by 5 bases and J by 7 bases; unmatched bases: 23. The CDR3 region is CASSAGRRGTGNYGGGYTF. Here the CDR3 DNA reads TGTGCCAGCAGCGCTGGGAGACGGGGGACAGGGAATTACGGGGGTGGCTACACCTTC.

The chain uses TRBV19 and TRBJ2-3; possibly TRBD1 for D (5 bases). The length of the CDR3 is 16 residues. CDR1 is LNHDA, CDR2 SQIVND, per germline (reference sequence). Trimming removed 5 bases at V and 0 bases at J, with 15 bases between. The CDR3 nucleotides read TGTGCCAGTAGTGAGAACAGGAGATCTAGCACAGATACGCAGTATTTT. Encoded protein: CASSENRRSSTDTQYF.

The gene calls are TRBV6-5 and TRBJ2-2; TRBD1 might be the D (5 bases). From germline, CDR1 is MNHEY and CDR2 SVGAGI. Trimming stripped 5 bases from V and 6 bases from J, with 13 bases between. The CDR3 is made up of 14 amino acids. CDR3 sequence: CASSIQGFAGELFF. The CDR3 DNA sequence: TGTGCCAGCAGTATCCAGGGTTTTGCCGGGGAGCTGTTTTTT.

The chain carries TRBV6-5 and TRBJ1-4; D perhaps matches TRBD1 (6 bases). Trimming cost V 8 bases and J 1 base, with 11 bases left between them. The CDR3 contains 14 residues. Germline V gene lookup returns CDR1 MNHEY and CDR2 SVGAGI. This CDR3 reads CASGLQGTNEKLFF. The CDR3 region has the DNA TGTGCCAGCGGGTTACAGGGAACTAATGAAAAACTGTTTTTT.

V gene TRBV7-9 combines with J gene TRBJ2-5; 7 bases line up with TRBD1. Losses at the gene ends were 5 bases for V and 2 bases for J; bases not matched to a gene: 2. The germline V gene encodes CDR1 SEHNR and CDR2 FQNEAQ (reference sequence). The length of the CDR3 is 13 residues. CDR3 sequence reads: CASSGDRQETQYF. DNA for the CDR3: TGTGCCAGCAGCGGGGACAGACAAGAGACCCAGTACTTC.

The V gene is TRBV5-4, the J gene TRBJ2-7, with TRBD2 matching 7 bases. Germline CDR1 SGHNT, CDR2 YYREEE (reference sequence). The CDR3 totals 15 residues. J was trimmed by 1 base and V by 2 bases; bases with no gene match: 6. CDR3 amino acids: CASSLAAGSSYEQYF. CDR3 coding DNA: TGTGCCAGCAGCTTAGCAGCGGGATCATCCTACGAGCAGTACTTC.

J is TRBJ1-1 and V is TRBV5-4; D is undetermined. V lost 2 bases to trimming and J lost 4 bases, with 9 bases between them. Germline CDR1 SGHNT, CDR2 YYREEE (reference sequence). The CDR3 length is 13 residues. For the CDR3, the DNA is TGTGCCAGCAGCTTTGACTCGGTCACTGAAGCTTTCTTT. Translation: CASSFDSVTEAFF.

This chain uses TRBV5-1 with TRBJ2-1; TRBD2 might be the D (5 bases). The CDR3 covers 13 residues. The germline V gene has CDR1 SGHRS and CDR2 YFSETQ. Deletions cut 5 bases from V and 6 bases from J, with 12 bases between. CDR3 in DNA: TGCGCCAGCAGTGAGGGCTCTATCAATGAGCAGTTCTTC. Protein: CASSEGSINEQFF.

V usage is TRBV5-1 and J usage is TRBJ1-1; possible D gene TRBD1, 5 bases. This CDR3 is built from 14 residues. The V and J ends lost 0 bases and 5 bases respectively, with 11 bases between them. CDR1 is SGHRS and CDR2 is YFSETQ in the germline V gene. The CDR3 reads CASSLGTGETEAFF. For the CDR3, the DNA is TGCGCCAGCAGCTTGGGTACGGGGGAGACTGAAGCTTTCTTT.

CDR3 region: CASTPFERENSYEQYF. For the CDR3, the DNA is TGTGCCAGCACCCCATTCGAGCGGGAGAACTCCTACGAGCAGTACTTC. J is TRBJ2-7 and V is TRBV5-4; 8 bases line up with TRBD2. Unmatched junction bases numbered 11, after V lost 6 bases and J lost 0 bases. This CDR3 comprises 16 residues. The V gene's germline CDR1 is SGHNT and CDR2 YYREEE (reference sequence).

The J gene is TRBJ2-3, the V gene TRBV6-5; possible D gene TRBD2, 6 bases. The germline V and J ends were trimmed by 6 bases and 0 bases, with 10 bases remaining between them. The CDR3 runs 14 residues. Germline values: CDR1 MNHEY, CDR2 SVGAGI. CDR3 coding DNA: TGTGCCAGCAGCTCGGACTACAGCACAGATACGCAGTATTTT. This sequence encodes CASSSDYSTDTQYF.

V is TRBV6-4 and J is TRBJ2-1, with D possibly being TRBD2 (5 bases). Germline loops: CDR1 MRHNA, CDR2 SNTAGT. The CDR3 runs to 15 residues. Trimming took off 2 bases at V and 7 bases at J, with 15 bases between the two ends. CDR3 sequence: CASSDVGAARNEQFF. The CDR3 bases are TGTGCCAGCAGTGACGTGGGAGCGGCACGGAATGAGCAGTTCTTC.

This chain joins TRBV7-9 and TRBJ2-3; 7 bases are a match to TRBD2. The junction had 7 bases not matched to a gene; V was cut back by 6 bases and J by 1 base. This CDR3 has 15 residues. CDR1 SEHNR and CDR2 FQNEAQ come from the germline V gene (reference sequence). The CDR3 is CASSAGEGGTDTQYF. CDR3 DNA sequence: TGTGCCAGCAGTGCGGGAGAGGGCGGCACAGATACGCAGTATTTT.

V and J are TRBV7-2 and TRBJ2-1; a weak D match, TRBD1 (6 bases). Deletions cut 4 bases from V and 1 base from J, with 11 bases between. The CDR3 extends over 15 amino acids. The V gene's germline CDR1 is SGHTA and CDR2 FQGNSA. This CDR3 reads CASSSNRESYNEQFF. The CDR3 DNA follows: TGTGCCAGCAGCTCGAACAGGGAGTCCTACAATGAGCAGTTCTTC.

V usage is TRBV7-6 and J usage is TRBJ2-2; maybe TRBD1 (6 bases). The CDR3 consists of 15 residues. Germline values: CDR1 SGHVS, CDR2 FNYEAQ. Trimming removed 9 bases from V and 0 bases from J, with 14 bases in between. CDR3 in DNA: TGTGCCAGTACCCAGGGGCGGTCGAACACCGGGGAGCTGTTTTTT. Translated, it gives CASTQGRSNTGELFF.